These 32 T cell receptor beta chains were sequenced from one sample in a study of cytomegalovirus exposure and HLA in healthy donors. PCR employed 60 Vbeta and 13 Jbeta primers. Clones were read by immunoSEQ multiplex PCR, and TCRdb kept only the in-frame ones, dropping some. The data contain some 100,000 clones, more than 65% of them singletons. Sequencing used PBMCs. The receptors were gathered from a woman aged 45 to 65 in good health and CMV-seropositive.

The chain carries TRBV5-1 and TRBJ2-3, with 8 positions matching TRBD2. This CDR3 is built from 15 residues. Germline V gene sequence: CDR1 SGHRS, CDR2 YFSETQ. After removal of 1 base from V and 2 bases from J, the junction contained 3 bases not matched to a gene. This chain's CDR3 is CASSLIGGATDTQYF. In DNA form, the CDR3 reads TGCGCCAGCAGCTTGATCGGGGGGGCCACAGATACGCAGTATTTT.

Remarks on this clone: The sample holds other DNA sequences that translate to the same CDR3. The rearrangement links TRBV7-9 to TRBJ2-7; D call uncertain. V lost 2 bases, J lost 2 bases, and 7 bases lay in between. Germline V gives CDR1 SEHNR, CDR2 FQNEAQ (reference sequence). This CDR3 is built from 13 residues. CDR3 nucleotides: TGTGCCAGCAGCTTAACTTACCCCTACGAGCAGTACTTC. This sequence encodes CASSLTYPYEQYF.

The J gene is TRBJ1-1, the V gene TRBV30; D unclear. With 2 bases removed from V and 5 bases from J, the gap between germline ends came to 12 bases. The length of the CDR3 is 13 residues. Germline CDR1 is GTSNPN and CDR2 is SVGIG (reference sequence). CDR3 nucleotides: TGTGCCTGGAGTCGACGGGTAGAAACTGAAGCTTTCTTT. Its protein product is CAWSRRVETEAFF.

The CDR3 spells CASGGDGEKLFF. In DNA form, the CDR3 reads TGTGCCAGCGGGGGGGACGGTGAAAAACTGTTTTTT. The chain carries TRBV2 and TRBJ1-4; D perhaps matches TRBD1 (5 bases). Per the germline V gene, CDR1 is SNHLY and CDR2 is FYNNEI. Trimming removed 8 bases at V and 7 bases at J, with 11 bases between. The length of the CDR3 is 12 residues.

This clone came up a few times. The chain carries TRBV7-2 and TRBJ2-7, with 14 bases matching TRBD2. The CDR3 spans 18 residues. V shed 5 bases, J shed 4 bases, and the junction held 13 bases outside the gene matches. Germline CDR1 and CDR2: SGHTA and FQGNSA. This CDR3 reads CASSPTRRLAGGKYEQYF. The DNA of the CDR3 is TGTGCCAGCAGCCCCACTAGAAGACTAGCGGGGGGGAAGTACGAGCAGTACTTC.

The V and J genes are TRBV15 and TRBJ1-6, with D hard to call. CDR3 length equals 15 residues. The V end lost 0 bases, the J end lost 7 bases, and 10 bases lay between the germline ends. From germline, CDR1 is LNHNV and CDR2 YYDKDF (reference sequence). The CDR3 reads CATSREAISNSPLHF. The CDR3 nucleotides are TGTGCCACCAGCAGAGAAGCTATATCAAATTCACCCCTCCACTTT.

This clone has only a few counts. The V and J genes are TRBV6-5 and TRBJ1-4; tentative D call: TRBD1 (5 bases). With 0 bases removed from V and 8 bases from J, the gap between germline ends came to 13 bases. There are 15 residues in the CDR3. Germline V lookup: CDR1 MNHEY, CDR2 SVGAGI. CDR3 sequence reads: CASSYSMGLGEKLFF. The CDR3 DNA reads TGTGCCAGCAGTTACTCGATGGGACTCGGGGAAAAACTGTTTTTT.

For the CDR3, the DNA is TGTGCCAGCAGAAATATAATCAGGGCGAACACTGAAGCTTTCTTT. It translates to CASRNIIRANTEAFF. The gene calls are TRBV6-5 and TRBJ1-1; D may be TRBD1 (5 bases). The CDR3 runs to 15 residues. V was cut by 6 bases and J by 1 base, with 15 bases left in between. CDR1 is MNHEY, CDR2 SVGAGI, per germline.

V gene TRBV7-9 combines with J gene TRBJ2-3; TRBD1 matches 9 bases. The germline V gene has CDR1 SEHNR and CDR2 FQNEAQ (reference sequence). This CDR3 region has 16 residues. Trimming removed 4 bases from V and 2 bases from J; junction bases left unmatched: 7. The chain's CDR3 is CASSSLTGGDTDTQYF. CDR3 bases: TGTGCCAGCAGCTCGCTGACAGGGGGTGACACAGATACGCAGTATTTT.

In DNA, the CDR3 is TGTGCCAGCAGGGCAGGGACAGGGGAGGGGTACGAGCAGTACTTC. Protein sequence: CASRAGTGEGYEQYF. This rearrangement joins TRBV2 to TRBJ2-7; 10 bases are shared with TRBD1. The V gene's germline CDR1 is SNHLY and CDR2 FYNNEI. V gave up 6 bases and J gave up 4 bases; unmatched junction bases: 9. This CDR3 has 15 amino acids.

The V call is TRBV4-2, the J call TRBJ1-3, with D tentatively TRBD1 (5 bases). The V gene lost 0 bases and the J gene lost 0 bases, with 6 bases spanning the gap. Looked up from germline, CDR1 is LGHNA and CDR2 is YNFKEQ. The CDR3 covers 15 residues. CDR3 in amino acids: CASSQDGGSGNTIYF. In nucleotides, the CDR3 is TGTGCCAGCAGCCAAGACGGGGGCTCTGGAAACACCATATATTTT.

This chain links TRBV5-1 with TRBJ1-5; D unresolved. Germline V lookup: CDR1 SGHRS, CDR2 YFSETQ. The CDR3 length is 14 residues. Trimming removed 0 bases at V and 6 bases at J, with 10 bases between. CDR3 sequence reads: CASSLGGDAQPQHF. CDR3 sequence (DNA): TGCGCCAGCAGCTTGGGCGGGGATGCTCAGCCCCAGCATTTT.

V is TRBV5-8 and J is TRBJ2-3; the match to TRBD1 covers 7 bases. Germline V CDR1 and CDR2: SGHTS, YDEGEE. The CDR3 loop spans 16 amino acids. After removal of 1 base from V and 6 bases from J, the junction contained 11 bases not matched to a gene. This CDR3 reads CASSLNFGTDTDTQYF. CDR3 sequence (DNA): TGTGCCAGCAGCTTGAATTTCGGGACAGACACGGATACGCAGTATTTT.

The J gene is TRBJ1-2, the V gene TRBV2; 10 nucleotides agree with TRBD1. The trim removed 6 bases at V and 5 bases at J, leaving 6 bases unmatched. Per germline, CDR1 SNHLY and CDR2 FYNNEI. CDR3 length: 14 amino acids. The CDR3 nucleotides are TGTGCCAGCAGGGGGACAGGGGTTTATTATGGCTACACCTTC. This translates into CASRGTGVYYGYTF. Full variable domain (rest looked up from reference TRBV2 and TRBJ1-2): EPEVTQTPSHQVTQMGQEVILRCVPISNHLYFYWYRQILGQKVEFLVSFYNNEISEKSEIFDDQFSVERPDGSNFTLKIRSTKLEDSAMYFCASRGTGVYYGYTFGSGTRLTVV.

The gene calls are TRBV6-1 and TRBJ2-5, with D perhaps matching TRBD2 (5 bases). This CDR3 has 16 residues. V gave up 3 bases and J gave up 3 bases, with 17 bases separating them. From germline, CDR1 is MNHNS and CDR2 SASEGT. The CDR3 DNA sequence: TGTGCCAGCAGTGATCCTGGTGCGGGTGGAAAAGAGACCCAGTACTTC. Encoded protein: CASSDPGAGGKETQYF.

The V and J genes are TRBV4-1 and TRBJ1-2, with D possibly matching TRBD1 (5 bases). There are 14 residues in the CDR3. Germline loops: CDR1 MGHRA, CDR2 YSYEKL. V was trimmed by 0 bases and J by 4 bases, leaving 9 bases between them. CDR3 sequence: CASSQETAIYGYTF. The CDR3 DNA is TGCGCCAGCAGCCAAGAGACAGCCATCTATGGCTACACCTTC.

The chain is built from TRBV6-5 and TRBJ1-4, with a weak D call TRBD1 (5 bases). Germline V CDR1 and CDR2: MNHEY, SVGAGI. V shed 0 bases and J shed 7 bases, with 12 bases lying between them. The CDR3 has 15 amino acids. CDR3 in amino acids: CASSYSPGRGEKLFF. The CDR3 nucleotides are TGTGCCAGCAGTTACTCACCTGGAAGGGGTGAAAAACTGTTTTTT.

The chain combines TRBV27 with TRBJ2-7, with 9 bases matching TRBD1. The CDR3 runs 14 residues. Germline V CDR1 and CDR2: MNHEY, SMNVEV (reference sequence). The V and J ends lost 4 bases and 6 bases, in that order; junction bases with no gene match: 7. DNA of the CDR3: TGTGCCAGCAGTTCGGACAGGGGAAGAGGCGAGCAGTACTTC. This translates into CASSSDRGRGEQYF.

By sample fraction, this clone is medium-sized. This rearrangement joins TRBV2 to TRBJ1-1; 7 bases are shared with TRBD1. From germline, CDR1 is SNHLY and CDR2 FYNNEI. Trimming removed 2 bases from V and 5 bases from J; junction bases left unmatched: 8. CDR3 length: 15 residues. Here the CDR3 DNA reads TGTGCCAGCAGTGAAAGGGGGCCACTCGGGACTGAAGCTTTCTTT. Its protein is CASSERGPLGTEAFF.

CDR3 region: CASSLTGGIGAYEQYF. In nucleotides, the CDR3 is TGCGCCAGCAGCTTGACAGGGGGCATCGGTGCCTACGAGCAGTACTTC. This chain links TRBV5-1 with TRBJ2-7, with TRBD1 matching over 9 bases. Trimming cost V 1 base and J 2 bases; bases outside gene matches: 7. The CDR3 consists of 16 residues. CDR1 SGHRS and CDR2 YFSETQ come from the germline V gene.

The chain is built from TRBV6-1 and TRBJ2-1; a possible D gene is TRBD1 (6 bases). V was clipped by 3 bases and J by 8 bases, with 23 bases between them. CDR3 length: 17 residues. Germline V CDR1 and CDR2: MNHNS, SASEGT. The DNA for the CDR3 is TGTGCCAGCAGTGACAGGACAGCCCAGGGGCCACGTGATGAGCAGTTCTTC. This sequence encodes CASSDRTAQGPRDEQFF.

The genes are TRBV11-2 and TRBJ2-5; D ambiguous. The CDR3 length is 13 residues. The V gene's germline CDR1 is SGHAT and CDR2 FQNNGV. Trimming stripped 2 bases from V and 2 bases from J, with 6 bases between. The CDR3 protein is CASSLWRQETQYF. CDR3 bases: TGTGCCAGCAGCTTATGGAGACAAGAGACCCAGTACTTC.

Only one count was recorded for this clone. V and J are TRBV4-2 and TRBJ2-1; 7 bases align to TRBD2. V was clipped by 6 bases and J by 5 bases; unmatched bases: 22. Germline loops: CDR1 LGHNA, CDR2 YNFKEQ. The CDR3 sequence is 19 residues long. The CDR3 reads CASSLPLLAAMGDDNEQFF. Written as DNA, the CDR3 is TGTGCCAGCAGTCTCCCTCTCCTAGCGGCCATGGGTGACGACAATGAGCAGTTCTTC.

This clone appeared a single time. The chain is built from TRBV29-1 and TRBJ2-1; no firm D call. CDR1 and CDR2 from the germline V gene are SQVTM and ANQGSEA. This CDR3 has 11 amino acids. Trimming left V 4 bases short and J 10 bases short, with 11 bases between. The CDR3 sequence: CSVGLAVEQFF. The DNA for the CDR3 is TGCAGCGTTGGGTTGGCGGTGGAGCAGTTCTTC.

This rearrangement joins TRBV6-5 to TRBJ2-5; tentative D call: TRBD2 (6 bases). This CDR3 is built from 16 residues. The V gene's germline CDR1 is MNHEY and CDR2 SVGAGI. V was clipped by 0 bases and J by 5 bases, with 16 bases between them. The CDR3 is CASSYSAGSPSETQYF. For the CDR3, the DNA is TGTGCCAGCAGTTACTCGGCGGGGTCCCCCTCCGAGACCCAGTACTTC.

V usage is TRBV27 and J usage is TRBJ2-1; 11 positions agree with TRBD1. From germline, CDR1 is MNHEY and CDR2 SMNVEV (reference sequence). V lost 8 bases and J lost 7; bases outside the gene matches: 10. The CDR3 covers 15 residues. The CDR3 sequence is CASSLSGTGGNEQFF. CDR3 nucleotide sequence: TGTGCCAGCTCCCTCTCCGGGACAGGGGGGAATGAGCAGTTCTTC.

This chain links TRBV2 with TRBJ2-2, with 7 positions matching TRBD1. The CDR3 runs 14 residues. The junction had 9 bases not matched to a gene; V was cut back by 8 bases and J by 6 bases. Germline assignment: CDR1 SNHLY and CDR2 FYNNEI. This chain's CDR3 is CASRKGAQSGELFF. CDR3 nucleotides: TGTGCCAGCCGGAAGGGGGCGCAATCCGGGGAGCTGTTTTTT.

The chain has TRBV19 and TRBJ2-1; 7 nucleotides agree with TRBD2. This CDR3 comprises 14 residues. Germline V gives CDR1 LNHDA, CDR2 SQIVND (reference sequence). V shed 3 bases, J shed 4 bases, and the junction held 3 bases outside the gene matches. In DNA, the CDR3 is TGTGCCAGTAGTATGAGCGGGGAGTACAATGAGCAGTTCTTC. Translating it yields CASSMSGEYNEQFF.

V is TRBV4-1 and J is TRBJ1-5; TRBD1 matches 11 bases. Unmatched junction bases numbered 6, after V lost 4 bases and J lost 1 base. Germline V CDR1 and CDR2: MGHRA, YSYEKL. The length of the CDR3 is 17 residues. The CDR3 is CASSPGTGGGSNQPQHF. Here the CDR3 DNA reads TGCGCCAGCAGCCCGGGGACAGGGGGAGGCAGCAATCAGCCCCAGCATTTT.

The chain has TRBV18 and TRBJ1-6; TRBD1 is a possible D gene (6 bases). Germline V gene sequence: CDR1 KGHSH, CDR2 LQKENI. V dropped 3 bases and J dropped 7 bases, with 16 bases sitting between them. CDR3 length equals 16 residues. The CDR3 reads CASSPGRGAENSPLHF. The CDR3 DNA follows: TGTGCCAGCTCACCCGGACGGGGGGCGGAGAATTCACCCCTCCACTTT.

Here the CDR3 reads CASSEPGTGASEAFF. Here the CDR3 DNA reads TGTGCCAGCAGTGAACCCGGGACAGGAGCTTCTGAAGCTTTCTTT. The chain carries TRBV25-1 and TRBJ1-1; 8 bases fit TRBD1. The V segment lost 2 bases and the J segment 6 bases; nucleotides outside the gene matches: 8. Germline CDR1 MGHDK, CDR2 SYGVNS. The CDR3 consists of 15 residues.

This clone was seen just once. The V call is TRBV11-2, the J call TRBJ1-2; 7 nucleotides line up with TRBD1. Germline V gene lookup returns CDR1 SGHAT and CDR2 FQNNGV. CDR3 length: 14 residues. The J segment lost 3 bases and the V segment lost 2 bases, leaving 3 bases of the junction unmatched. CDR3 amino acids: CASSLTGTDYGYTF. In DNA, the CDR3 is TGTGCCAGCAGCTTAACCGGGACAGACTATGGCTACACCTTC.